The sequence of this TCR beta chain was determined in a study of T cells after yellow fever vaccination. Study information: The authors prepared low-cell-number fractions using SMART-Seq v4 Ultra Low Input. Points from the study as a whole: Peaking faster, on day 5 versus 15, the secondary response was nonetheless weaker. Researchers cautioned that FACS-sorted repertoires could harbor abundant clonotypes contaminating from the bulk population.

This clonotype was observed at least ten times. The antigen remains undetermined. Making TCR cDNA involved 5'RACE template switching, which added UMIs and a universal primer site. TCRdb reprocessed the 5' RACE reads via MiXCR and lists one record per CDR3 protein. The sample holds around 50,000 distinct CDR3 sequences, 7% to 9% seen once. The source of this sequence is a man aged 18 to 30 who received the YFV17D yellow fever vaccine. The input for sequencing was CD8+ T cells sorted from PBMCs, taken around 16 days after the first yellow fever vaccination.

This chain's CDR3 is CASSPIEAGQETQYF. In DNA, the CDR3 is TGCGCCAGCAGCCCTATCGAAGCGGGGCAAGAGACCCAGTACTTC. This chain uses TRBV5-1 with TRBJ2-5, with TRBD2 matching 7 bases. After removal of 4 bases from V and 2 bases from J, the junction contained 8 bases not matched to a gene. CDR1 and CDR2 (germline): SGHRS, YFSETQ. The CDR3 consists of 15 residues. The whole variable domain, filled in from reference TRBV5-1 and TRBJ2-5, reads KAGVTQTPRYLIKTRGQQVTLSCSPISGHRSVSWYQQTPGQGLQFLFEYFSETQRNKGNFPGRFSGRQFSNSRSEMNVSTLELGDSALYLCASSPIEAGQETQYFGPGTRLLVL.